This paragraph reports one TCR beta chain. The authors' processing: Counts of nucleated cells, estimated from reference gene primer amplification, were obtained. The data were produced by immunoSEQ multiplex PCR, yet TCRdb's version contains in-frame clones alone and is incomplete. The DNA was the basis for D and trimming; V, J and clone size are from that table. Here the sample spans some 200,000 clones, roughly 79% being singletons. Seattle patients were enrolled while actively infected and followed longitudinally. This record belongs to a study of blood T cell repertoires in COVID-19. Study in general: Samples taken during acute and convalescent COVID-19 were collected in the United States, Italy and Spain.

The trim removed 4 bases at V and 2 bases at J, leaving 4 bases unmatched. CDR3 size: 16 residues. Germline V gene lookup returns CDR1 MGHRA and CDR2 YSYEKL. This receptor was identified in a woman between 40 and 50 years old with COVID-19, enrolled during active disease. Sequences were obtained from peripheral blood. The chain couples TRBV4-1 to TRBJ2-1, with TRBD2 identical over 11 bases. The CDR3 DNA is TGCGCCAGCAGCCTCCTAGCGGGGGGCACCTACAATGAGCAGTTCTTC. It specifies CASSLLAGGTYNEQFF.